This TCR beta chain was observed in a study of human thymus T cells. Resected material from corrective heart surgery provided the thymus tissue analysed. Donors were healthy Finnish infants having corrective surgery for congenital heart defects. Findings and limits, study-wide: Related research reported highly overlapping thymic repertoires among unrelated individuals. It looked as if thymic and blood repertoires used V and J genes in a biased way.

This clone appeared a single time. What it recognizes is unknown. Clones were sequenced by immunoSEQ multiplex PCR, and TCRdb holds only the in-frame ones, with some missing. The sample gives about 130,000 clones, about 95% of which show up once; 0.02% to 0.03% is in the top ten. The CDR3 length is 16 residues. The germline gives CDR1 SGHVS, CDR2 FQNEAQ. Between the trimmed V and J ends, which lost 1 base and 4 bases, there was a span of 15 bases. Sequenced: thymus tissue. This receptor was obtained from a boy less than two years old with a congenital heart defect but otherwise immunologically healthy. The chain has TRBV7-8 and TRBJ2-3; a possible D gene is TRBD2 (7 bases). This chain's CDR3 is CASSLGSGGRSDTQYF. In DNA form, the CDR3 reads TGTGCCAGCAGCTTAGGGTCCGGGGGGCGGTCAGATACGCAGTATTTT.